This T cell receptor beta chain was recorded in a study of shared clonotypes between healthy human individuals (dated by TCRdb to between 2020 and 2021). Context from the whole study: A couple of women and a few men aged 18 to 49 years were included in the cohort. For each donor, CD4 naive and CD4 memory were each run on three plates, CD8 naive on two plates, and CD8 memory on one plate. The study deeply sequenced blood TCR repertoires of five healthy adults to estimate repertoire size and the extent of clonotype sharing between individuals. Libraries were prepared and TCR repertoires were sequenced by different laboratories using diverse techniques, in order to increase sequencing depth and limit assay-specific biases. Leukapheresis yielded between about 0.9 and 8.9 billion PBMCs per donor. Beyond this particular receptor, the publication reports: Sampling was limited to blood, and TCR repertoires in tissue likely differ from TCR repertoires in blood. Incomplete sequencing was indicated by rarefaction of sorted-subset datasets, despite the large sequencing depth. Based on pairwise subsampling, the degree of clonotype sharing among donors was expected to be affected by sequencing depth. Because the study included only a small number of donors, the genetic and exposure-history diversity represented was limited. Higher generation probabilities were observed for clonotypes shared by all four sorted-subset donors than for non-shared clonotypes. Naive subsets generally had larger estimated clonotype richness than memory subsets did. Across a few donors, 4.5% to 6.5% of naive CD4, roughly 3.5% of naive CD8, about 2% of memory CD4, and 0.3% to 0.45% of memory CD8 clonotypes were shared.

Using the deep immunoSEQ assay, multiplex PCR amplified TCR CDR3 regions from genomic DNA. For each cell subset, the extracted genomic DNA was distributed evenly across all wells of several immunoSEQ 96-well plates, and each plate served as one replicate. For sorted subsets, each replicate PCR was loaded with around 220 ng genomic DNA, equivalent to 32,000 or so T cell genomes. The purified libraries were quantified using a Qubit 3.0 fluorometer, sized with a Bioanalyzer 2100, and then quantified again using the KAPA Library Quantification kit. Every immunoSEQ 96-well plate was sequenced on a separate single-read 150-cycle Illumina NextSeq 550 flow cell. On the study's bioinformatics: Because only junctional sequences without quality scores were contained in the immunoSEQ output, filtering matching that applied to full-length reads could not be performed. Sequences were annotated with PyIR, a Python wrapper for IgBLAST v1.9, and V/J genes and CDR3 were assigned using IMGT germline references. Reads with weak V/J assignments (E-value above 1e-6), missing CDR3, stop codons, out-of-frame junctions, or ambiguous translated residues were removed. V3J clonotypes were defined as sequences sharing an identical inferred V gene, J gene, and CDR3 amino acid sequence. Percentage overlap between repertoires was calculated by dividing the number of shared unique clonotypes by the size of the smaller repertoire. RTK rarefaction, the Chao1 estimator, and Recon v2.1 estimates of unobserved clonotypes were used to assess repertoire richness. Generation probabilities for all TCRbeta clonotypes obtained by the gDNA method from a handful of donors were computed using OLGA. In TCRdb, the immuneACCESS table is reduced to in-frame sequences with V and J assigned. These tables do not hold every clone; where another copy was compared, an unresolved V gene accounts for under half, and the others remain unexplained. V and J calls plus clone size are reproduced from that table; the DNA served to infer D and trimming. The sample table shows over a million clones, and approximately 98.5% are seen once. The ten largest clones add up to 0.36% of the sample.

Healthy HIV-negative adults with no recently reported acute infections or vaccinations were included as donors. Only Caucasian adults living in Nashville, Tennessee, USA were represented among the donors. CD4+ T cells were enriched through magnetic negative selection, after which naive cells were positively selected on CD45RA and the remaining negative fraction served as the memory subset. Blood was obtained by leukapheresis, after which PBMCs were separated by Ficoll-Histopaque density gradient centrifugation and cryopreserved in liquid nitrogen vapor phase. Analytical flow cytometry was used to check the purity and quantity of each magnetically sorted T cell population. Genomic DNA was isolated from every sorted fraction and measured by UV absorbance on a Nanodrop 2000c. Comment on this clone: Its binding antigen is unknown. Base qualities are not recorded, but no much larger clone differs from it by a single base.

Relative to germline, V is 5 bases shorter and J is 5 bases shorter, with 9 bases between their ends. Looking up the germline V gene (reference sequence) yields CDR1 LNHDA and CDR2 SQIVND. The cysteine opens and the phenylalanine closes a CDR3 of 12 amino acids. Only the CDR3 DNA stays, 36 bases, in frame from base 1. Sequencing input: naive CD4+ T cells sorted from blood. The label giving this sample's cell subset or site can be read as: CD45RA+ positively selected. The chain is made from TRBV19 and TRBJ1-1; no D gene can be assigned with confidence. The TCR originated in a young man in good health. The DNA is as follows: TGTGCCAGTAGTTTCCCAAAAACTGAAGCTTTCTTT. Its translation is CASSFPKTEAFF.